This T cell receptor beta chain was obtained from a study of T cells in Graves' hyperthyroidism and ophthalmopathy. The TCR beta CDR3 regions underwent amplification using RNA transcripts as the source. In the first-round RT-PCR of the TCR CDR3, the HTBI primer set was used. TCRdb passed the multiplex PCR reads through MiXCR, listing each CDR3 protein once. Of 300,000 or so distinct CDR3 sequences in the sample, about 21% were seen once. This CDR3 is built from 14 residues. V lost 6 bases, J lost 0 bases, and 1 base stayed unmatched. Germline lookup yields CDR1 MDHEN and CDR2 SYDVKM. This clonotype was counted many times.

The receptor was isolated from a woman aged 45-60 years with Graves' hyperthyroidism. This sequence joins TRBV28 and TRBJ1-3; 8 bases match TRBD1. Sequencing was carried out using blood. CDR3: CASRTGASGNTIYF. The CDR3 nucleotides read TGTGCCAGCAGGACAGGGGCCTCTGGAAACACCATATATTTT.